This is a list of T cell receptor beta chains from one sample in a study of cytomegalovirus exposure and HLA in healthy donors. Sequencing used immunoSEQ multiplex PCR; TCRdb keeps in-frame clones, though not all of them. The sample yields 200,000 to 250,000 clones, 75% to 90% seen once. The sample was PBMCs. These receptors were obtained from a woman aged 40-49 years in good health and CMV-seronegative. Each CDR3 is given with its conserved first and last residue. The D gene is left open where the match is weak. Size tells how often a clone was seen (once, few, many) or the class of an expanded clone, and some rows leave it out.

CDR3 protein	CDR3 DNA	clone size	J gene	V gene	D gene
CASLEAYYYGYTF	TGTGCCAGCCTTGAGGCCTACTACTATGGCTACACCTTC	-	TRBJ1-2	TRBV28	-
CASSRGIGEGLENIQYF	TGCGCCAGCAGCCGAGGCATAGGTGAGGGACTGGAAAACATTCAGTACTTC	-	TRBJ2-4	TRBV4-1	-
CASSKPPLGHLGTEAFF	TGTGCCAGTAGTAAACCCCCTTTGGGGCACTTGGGGACTGAAGCTTTCTTT	-	TRBJ1-1	TRBV19	-
CASIGEGSSYEQYF	TGTGCCAGCATAGGGGAGGGAAGCTCCTACGAGCAGTACTTC	-	TRBJ2-7	TRBV28	TRBD2
CASSLGQRETQYF	TGTGCCAGCAGCCTCGGACAGCGGGAGACCCAGTACTTC	-	TRBJ2-5	TRBV13	-
CASSLIPVGSGSRDEQFF	TGTGCCAGCAGTTTAATCCCCGTAGGTAGCGGGAGTAGGGATGAGCAGTTCTTC	-	TRBJ2-1	TRBV27	TRBD2
CASSQDVKQGLLGYTF	TGCGCCAGCAGCCAAGATGTAAAACAGGGGTTATTAGGCTACACCTTC	few	TRBJ1-2	TRBV4-1	TRBD1
CSVLGLAVTDTQYF	TGCAGCGTTCTGGGACTAGCGGTCACAGATACGCAGTATTTT	-	TRBJ2-3	TRBV29-1	TRBD2
CASSQDQDRENQPQHF	TGTGCCAGCAGCCAAGACCAGGACAGGGAGAATCAGCCCCAGCATTTT	-	TRBJ1-5	TRBV4-2	TRBD1
CATRGRRGEQETQYF	TGTGCCACCAGGGGGCGCAGGGGGGAGCAAGAGACCCAGTACTTC	-	TRBJ2-5	TRBV7-9	TRBD1
CAWSRGMGNQPQHF	TGTGCCTGGAGTCGAGGGATGGGCAATCAGCCCCAGCATTTT	few	TRBJ1-5	TRBV30	-